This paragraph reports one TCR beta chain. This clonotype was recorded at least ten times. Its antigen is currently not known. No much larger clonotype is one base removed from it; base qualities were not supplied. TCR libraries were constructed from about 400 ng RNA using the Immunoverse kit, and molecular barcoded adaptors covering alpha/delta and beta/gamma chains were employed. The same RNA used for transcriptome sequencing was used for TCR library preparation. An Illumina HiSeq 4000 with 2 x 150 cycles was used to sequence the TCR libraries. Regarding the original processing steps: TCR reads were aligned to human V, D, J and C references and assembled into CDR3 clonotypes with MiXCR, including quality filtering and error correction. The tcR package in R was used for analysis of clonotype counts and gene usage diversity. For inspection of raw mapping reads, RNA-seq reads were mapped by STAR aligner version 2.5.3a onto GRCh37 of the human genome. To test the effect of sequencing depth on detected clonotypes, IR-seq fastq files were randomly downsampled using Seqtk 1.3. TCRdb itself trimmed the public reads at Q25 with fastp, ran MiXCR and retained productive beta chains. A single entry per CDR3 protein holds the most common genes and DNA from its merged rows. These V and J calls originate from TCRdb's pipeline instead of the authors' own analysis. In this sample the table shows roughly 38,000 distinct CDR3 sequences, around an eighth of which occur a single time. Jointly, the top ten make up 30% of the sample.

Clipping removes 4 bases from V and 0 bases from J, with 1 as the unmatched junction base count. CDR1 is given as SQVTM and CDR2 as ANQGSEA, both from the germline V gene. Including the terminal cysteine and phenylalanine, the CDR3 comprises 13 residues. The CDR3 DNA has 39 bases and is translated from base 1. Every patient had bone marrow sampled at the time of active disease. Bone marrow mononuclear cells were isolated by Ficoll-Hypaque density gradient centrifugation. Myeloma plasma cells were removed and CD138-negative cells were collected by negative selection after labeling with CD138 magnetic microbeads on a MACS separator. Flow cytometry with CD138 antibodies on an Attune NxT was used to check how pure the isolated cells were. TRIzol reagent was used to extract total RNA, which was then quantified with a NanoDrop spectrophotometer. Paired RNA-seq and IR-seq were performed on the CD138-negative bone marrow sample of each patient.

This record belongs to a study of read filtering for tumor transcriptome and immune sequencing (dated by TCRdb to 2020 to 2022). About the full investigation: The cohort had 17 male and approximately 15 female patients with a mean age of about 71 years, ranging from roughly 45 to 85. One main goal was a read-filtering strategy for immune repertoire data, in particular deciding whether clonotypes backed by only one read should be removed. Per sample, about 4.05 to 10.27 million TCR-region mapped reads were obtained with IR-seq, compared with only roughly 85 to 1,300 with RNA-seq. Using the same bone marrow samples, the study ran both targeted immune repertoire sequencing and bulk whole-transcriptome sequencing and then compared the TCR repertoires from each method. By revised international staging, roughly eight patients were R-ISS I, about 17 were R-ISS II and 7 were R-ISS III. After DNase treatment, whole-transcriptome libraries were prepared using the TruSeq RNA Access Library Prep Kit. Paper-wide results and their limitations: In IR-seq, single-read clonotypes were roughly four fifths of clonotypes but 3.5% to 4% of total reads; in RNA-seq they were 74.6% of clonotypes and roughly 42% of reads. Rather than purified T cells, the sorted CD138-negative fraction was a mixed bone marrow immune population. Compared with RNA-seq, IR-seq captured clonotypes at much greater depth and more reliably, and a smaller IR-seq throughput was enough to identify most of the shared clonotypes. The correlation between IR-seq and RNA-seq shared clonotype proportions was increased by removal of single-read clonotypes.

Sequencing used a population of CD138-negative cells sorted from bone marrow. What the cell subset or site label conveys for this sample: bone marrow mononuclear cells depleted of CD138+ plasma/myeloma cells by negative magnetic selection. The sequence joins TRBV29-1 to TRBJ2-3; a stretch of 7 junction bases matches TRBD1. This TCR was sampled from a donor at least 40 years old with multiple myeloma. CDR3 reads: CSVGDSSTDTQYF. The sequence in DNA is TGCAGCGTTGGGGACAGCAGCACAGATACGCAGTATTTT.